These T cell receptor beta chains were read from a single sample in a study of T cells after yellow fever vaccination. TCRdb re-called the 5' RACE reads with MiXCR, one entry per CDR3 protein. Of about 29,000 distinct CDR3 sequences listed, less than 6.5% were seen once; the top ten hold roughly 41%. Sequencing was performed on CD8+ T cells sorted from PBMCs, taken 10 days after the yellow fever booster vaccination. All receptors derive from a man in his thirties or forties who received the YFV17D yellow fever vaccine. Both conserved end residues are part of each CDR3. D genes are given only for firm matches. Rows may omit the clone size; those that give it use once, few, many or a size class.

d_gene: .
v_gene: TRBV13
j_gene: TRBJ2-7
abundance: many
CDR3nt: TGTGCCAGCAGCCCAAGACCCGGGACTTCGTCCTACGAGCAGTACTTC
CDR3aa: CASSPRPGTSSYEQYF

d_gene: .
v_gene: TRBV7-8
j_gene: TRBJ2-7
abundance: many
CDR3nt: TGTGCCAGCAGCAACCCCGGGGGAAATGCGGGTTCTGCGACCAATTCGGGGTACGAGCAGTACTTC
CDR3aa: CASSNPGGNAGSATNSGYEQYF

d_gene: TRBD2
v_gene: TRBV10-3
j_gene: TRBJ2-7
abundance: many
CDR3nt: TGTGCCATCAGTGAACTAGCGGGCCACGAGCAGTACTTC
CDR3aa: CAISELAGHEQYF

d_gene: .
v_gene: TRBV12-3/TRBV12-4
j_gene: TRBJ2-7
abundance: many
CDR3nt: TGTGCCAGCAGTTTAGCCGTTTACGAGCAGTACTTC
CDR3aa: CASSLAVYEQYF

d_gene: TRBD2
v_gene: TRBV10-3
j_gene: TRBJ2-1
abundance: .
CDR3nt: TGTGCCATCAGTGAGATCTCTAGCGGCAATGAGCAGTTCTTC
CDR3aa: CAISEISSGNEQFF

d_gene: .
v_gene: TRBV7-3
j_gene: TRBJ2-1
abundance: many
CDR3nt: TGTGCCAGCAGCTTAATTGCTGGGGGGAATTTAAATGAGCAGTTCTTC
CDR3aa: CASSLIAGGNLNEQFF

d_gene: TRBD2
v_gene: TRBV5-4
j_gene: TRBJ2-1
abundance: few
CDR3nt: TGTGCCAGCAGCGCCAGGGGGAGCGGGAGGAACGACAATGAGCAGTTCTTC
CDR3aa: CASSARGSGRNDNEQFF

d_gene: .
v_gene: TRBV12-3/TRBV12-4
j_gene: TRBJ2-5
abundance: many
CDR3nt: TGTGCCAGCAGTCGGGAGTCGGAAGAGACCCAGTACTTC
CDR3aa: CASSRESEETQYF

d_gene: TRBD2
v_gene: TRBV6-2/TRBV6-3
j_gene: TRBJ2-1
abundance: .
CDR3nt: TGTGCCAGCAGGCTACTAGCGGACGCTGACAATGAGCAGTTCTTC
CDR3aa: CASRLLADADNEQFF

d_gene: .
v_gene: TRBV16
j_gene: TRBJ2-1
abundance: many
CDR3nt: TGTGCCAGCAGCCCCGGACCTTGGCCCAGTCCAGGTGAGCAGTTCTTC
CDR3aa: CASSPGPWPSPGEQFF

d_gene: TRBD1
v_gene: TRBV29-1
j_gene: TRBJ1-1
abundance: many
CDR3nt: TGCAGCGTTGCCTGGGGACAGGGAACTGAAGCTTTCTTT
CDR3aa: CSVAWGQGTEAFF

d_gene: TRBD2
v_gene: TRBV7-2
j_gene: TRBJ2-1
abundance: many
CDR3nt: TGTGCCAGCAGCTTAGTAGCCCCACAGACTAGCGGGCACAATGAGCAGTTCTTC
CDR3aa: CASSLVAPQTSGHNEQFF

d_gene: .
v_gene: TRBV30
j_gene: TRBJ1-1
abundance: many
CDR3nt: TGTGCCTGGAGTGACCCGAACACTGAAGCTTTCTTT
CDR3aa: CAWSDPNTEAFF

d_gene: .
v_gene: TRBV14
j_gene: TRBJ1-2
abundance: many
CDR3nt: TGTGCCAGCAGCCAGAACACAGTCAGCTATGGCTACACCTTC
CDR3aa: CASSQNTVSYGYTF

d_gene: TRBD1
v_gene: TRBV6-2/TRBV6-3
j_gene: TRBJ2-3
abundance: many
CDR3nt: TGTGCCAGCAGTAAAACAACACCGGGACAGAGCACAGATACGCAGTATTTT
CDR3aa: CASSKTTPGQSTDTQYF

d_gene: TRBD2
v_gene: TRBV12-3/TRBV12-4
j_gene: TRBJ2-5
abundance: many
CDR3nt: TGTGCCAGCAGTCGCGGGACTAGCGGAGAGACCCAGTACTTC
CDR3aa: CASSRGTSGETQYF

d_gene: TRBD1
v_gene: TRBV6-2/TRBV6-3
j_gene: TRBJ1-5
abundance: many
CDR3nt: TGTGCCAGCACCACAGGGGCGGGGGCAAGCAATCAGCCCCAGCATTTT
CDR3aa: CASTTGAGASNQPQHF

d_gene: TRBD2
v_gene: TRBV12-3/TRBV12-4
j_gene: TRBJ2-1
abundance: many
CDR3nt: TGTGCCAGCAGTCCGGGGACTAGTTACAATGAGCAGTTCTTC
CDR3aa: CASSPGTSYNEQFF

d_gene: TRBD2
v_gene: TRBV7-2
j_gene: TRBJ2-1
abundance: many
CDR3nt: TGTGCCAGCAGCTCCCATCGACTAGCAGCCTACAATGAGCAGTTCTTC
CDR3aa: CASSSHRLAAYNEQFF

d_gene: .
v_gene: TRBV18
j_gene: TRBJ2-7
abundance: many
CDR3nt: TGTGCCAGCTCATATGCCCCTAACGAGCAGTACTTC
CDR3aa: CASSYAPNEQYF

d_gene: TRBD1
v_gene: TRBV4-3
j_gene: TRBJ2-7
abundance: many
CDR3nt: TGCGCCAGCAGCCAAGACACGGGACAGCTACACTACGAGCAGTACTTC
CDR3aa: CASSQDTGQLHYEQYF

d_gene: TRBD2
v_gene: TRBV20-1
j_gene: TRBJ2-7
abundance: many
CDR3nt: TGCAGTGCTCGCCCCCAGCGGGAGTATTACGAGCAGTACTTC
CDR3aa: CSARPQREYYEQYF

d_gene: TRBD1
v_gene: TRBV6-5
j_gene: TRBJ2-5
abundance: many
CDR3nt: TGTGCCAGCAGACCCGGGACAGGCCAAGAGACCCAGTACTTC
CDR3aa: CASRPGTGQETQYF

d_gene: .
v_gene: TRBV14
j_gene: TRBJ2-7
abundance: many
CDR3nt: TGTGCCAGCAGCCAAGAAGGGTTGACGGGCTTTGGAGAGCAGTACTTC
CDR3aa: CASSQEGLTGFGEQYF

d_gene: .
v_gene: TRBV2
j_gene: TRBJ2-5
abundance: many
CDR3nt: TGTGCCAGCAGTCGGAGGGCGGGGGAGACCCAGTACTTC
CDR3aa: CASSRRAGETQYF

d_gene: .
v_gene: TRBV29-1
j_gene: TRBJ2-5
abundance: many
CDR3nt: TGCAGCGGCCGTCTAGGAGAGACCCAGTACTTC
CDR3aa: CSGRLGETQYF

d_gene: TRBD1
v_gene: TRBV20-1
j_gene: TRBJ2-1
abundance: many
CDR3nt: TGCAGTGCTATAGAGGGGACAGGAAAAAATGAGCAGTTCTTC
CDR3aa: CSAIEGTGKNEQFF

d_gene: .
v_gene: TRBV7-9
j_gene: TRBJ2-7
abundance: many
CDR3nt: TGTGCCAGCAGAACAGACGGGACCTACGAGCAGTACTTC
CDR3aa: CASRTDGTYEQYF

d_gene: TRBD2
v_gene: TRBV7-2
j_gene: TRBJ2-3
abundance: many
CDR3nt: TGTGCCAGCAGCTGGTCTCTAGCGGGGGGACGCACAGATACGCAGTATTTT
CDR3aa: CASSWSLAGGRTDTQYF

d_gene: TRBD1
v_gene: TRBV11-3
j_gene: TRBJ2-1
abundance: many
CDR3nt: TGTGCCAGCAGCTCGTATCCTACCGGGACAGGAGACAATGAGCAGTTCTTC
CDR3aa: CASSSYPTGTGDNEQFF

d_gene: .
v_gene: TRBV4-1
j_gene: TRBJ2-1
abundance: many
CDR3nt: TGCGCCAGCAGCGATTCCTACAATGAGCAGTTCTTC
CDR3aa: CASSDSYNEQFF

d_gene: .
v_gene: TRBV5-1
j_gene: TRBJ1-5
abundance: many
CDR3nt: TGCGCCAGCAGCCGGATCGGGGAGACTGGATATAGCAATCAGCCCCAGCATTTT
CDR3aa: CASSRIGETGYSNQPQHF

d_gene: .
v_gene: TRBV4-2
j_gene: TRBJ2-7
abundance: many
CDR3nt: TGTGCCAGCTCTCACCCTTGGGGGCGGGACCAGTACGAGCAGTACTTC
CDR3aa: CASSHPWGRDQYEQYF